Reported below is one T cell receptor (beta chain). The data were obtained in a study of blood T cell repertoires in COVID-19. Profiling relied on immunoSEQ multiplex PCR, and the TCRdb table lists in-frame clones only, not all of them. The table records fewer than 120,000 clones, around 68% of them present only once. Trimming took 5 bases from V and 0 from J, leaving 12 bases between them. CDR1 and CDR2 (germline): SGDLS, YYNGEE. This CDR3 region has 16 residues. This chain links TRBV9 with TRBJ1-6; a weak D match, TRBD1 (5 bases). Sequencing was carried out using peripheral blood. The TCR originated in a woman aged 55-70 years with acute or convalescent COVID-19. The CDR3 bases are TGTGCCAGCAGTGGAGGGGCCAGCTCCTATAATTCACCCCTCCACTTT. Protein product: CASSGGASSYNSPLHF.